Listed here is a single T cell receptor (beta chain). Its antigen remains unidentified. The source of the sample is a study of T cell repertoires in cytomegalovirus infection. Study results and caveats: Adding up the frequency of public TCR beta families identified people who carried CMV plus the relevant HLA.

CDR1 is SGHVS, CDR2 FQNEAQ, per germline. The CDR3 totals 16 residues. V was cut by 4 bases and J by 1 base, with 16 bases left in between. MiXCR, applied by TCRdb to the reads, yields one record per CDR3 protein. This table has about 470,000 distinct CDR3 sequences, 40% to 50% appearing once. The rearrangement links TRBV7-8 to TRBJ1-1, with D possibly being TRBD1 (5 bases). The receptor comes from a human donor in good health (CMV status not recorded). Some clones in this sample may be carry-over from other donors' samples. Sample: cultured PBMCs, taken from culture after CMV antigen stimulation. The CDR3 DNA reads TGTGCCAGCAGCTCTAGGGGCAGGAGGAGGAACACTGAAGCTTTCTTT. It specifies CASSSRGRRRNTEAFF.